This TCR beta chain was obtained from a study of blood T cell repertoires in COVID-19. At the level of the study: COVID-19 samples collected from the United States, Italy and Spain covered acute and convalescent phases.

Patients in Seattle were enrolled during active infection, then followed longitudinally. The method was immunoSEQ multiplex PCR; TCRdb's version includes in-frame clones alone and lacks a portion of them. The table lists 400,000 or so clones, about nine tenths of them singletons. CDR3 length: 15 amino acids. Germline V gene data show CDR1 as SGHTA and CDR2 as FQGNSA. Trimming cost V 2 bases and J 4 bases, with 11 bases left between them. The TCR sequence derives from a middle-aged woman with COVID-19, enrolled during active disease. The sequenced sample was peripheral blood. The V call is TRBV7-2, the J call TRBJ2-2; D may be TRBD1 (5 bases). Written as DNA, the CDR3 is TGTGCCAGCAGCTTAACTCCAGGGCCCACCGGGGAGCTGTTTTTT. Its translation: CASSLTPGPTGELFF.